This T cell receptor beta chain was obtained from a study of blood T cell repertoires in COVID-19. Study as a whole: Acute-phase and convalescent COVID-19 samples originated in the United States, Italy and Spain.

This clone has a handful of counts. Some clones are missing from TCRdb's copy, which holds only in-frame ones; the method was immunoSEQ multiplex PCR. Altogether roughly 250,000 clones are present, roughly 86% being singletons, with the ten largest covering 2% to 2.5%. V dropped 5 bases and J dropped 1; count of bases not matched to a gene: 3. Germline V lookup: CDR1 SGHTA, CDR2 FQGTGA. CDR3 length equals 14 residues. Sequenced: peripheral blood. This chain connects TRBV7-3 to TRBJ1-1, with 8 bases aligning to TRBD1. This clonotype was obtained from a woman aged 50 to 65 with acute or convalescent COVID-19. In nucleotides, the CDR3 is TGTGCCAGCAGCCCGGACAGGGCGAACACTGAAGCTTTCTTT. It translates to CASSPDRANTEAFF.